Listed below are T cell receptor beta chains from one sample, sequenced in a study of CD8 T cells in ankylosing spondylitis. TCRdb recomputed calls from the 5' RACE reads with MiXCR, one row per CDR3 protein. This sample carries about 130,000 distinct CDR3 sequences, roughly 7.3% of them seen once, and the ten largest clones take over 9%. The specimen sequenced was blood, either unsorted or a sorted T cell fraction (not recorded which). These receptors were obtained from a male donor with ankylosing spondylitis or in good health (not recorded which). Each CDR3 is given with its conserved first and last residue. D genes are given only for firm matches. Rows may omit the clone size; those that give it use once, few, many or a size class.

TRBV12-3/TRBV12-4	NA	TRBJ1-2	many	TGTGCCAGCAGTTTAGGATTATCCGGACAGTTAGATGGCTACACCTTC	CASSLGLSGQLDGYTF
TRBV7-3	TRBD1	TRBJ2-3	many	TGTGCCAGCACCCGGACAGGGCCAGGTACAGATACGCAGTATTTT	CASTRTGPGTDTQYF
TRBV7-3	NA	TRBJ2-5	NA	TGTGCCAGCAGCGCCGGAGTTAATCCGTTCCAAGAGACCCAGTACTTC	CASSAGVNPFQETQYF
TRBV7-8	TRBD2	TRBJ2-5	many	TGTGCCAGCAGCTCTCCGGGGGGCCAAGAGACCCAGTACTTC	CASSSPGGQETQYF
TRBV5-1	NA	TRBJ2-3	many	TGCGCCAGCAGCTTGGGGTGGGGAACCCCAGATACGCAGTATTTT	CASSLGWGTPDTQYF
TRBV6-1	TRBD1	TRBJ1-1	many	TGTGCCAGCAGTGAAGCTGGGGGGACAGGGGGCACGAACACTGAAGCTTTCTTT	CASSEAGGTGGTNTEAFF
TRBV5-5	TRBD1	TRBJ2-7	many	TGTGCCAGCAACCAAACACCAGGGGGAATGTACGAGCAGTACTTC	CASNQTPGGMYEQYF
TRBV7-3	NA	TRBJ1-5	many	TGTGCCAGCAGCTTATCCCAGCCCCAGCATTTT	CASSLSQPQHF
TRBV7-9	NA	TRBJ2-7	many	TGTGCCAGCAGCCTCGGAGTACCCGAGCAGTACTTC	CASSLGVPEQYF
TRBV7-9	NA	TRBJ1-4	many	TGTGCCAGCAGCTTGCAGGTGGATGAAAAACTGTTTTTT	CASSLQVDEKLFF
TRBV12-3/TRBV12-4	TRBD1	TRBJ2-2	many	TGTGCCAGCAGTTTCGGGACAGGGTATAACACCGGGGAGCTGTTTTTT	CASSFGTGYNTGELFF
TRBV2	TRBD1	TRBJ2-3	many	TGTGCCAGCAGTGAAGAACGGCAGGGGGCGGATACGCAGTATTTT	CASSEERQGADTQYF
TRBV5-1	NA	TRBJ1-1	few	TGCGCCAGCAGCTCACACAGGGAGAGGGGCACTGAAGCTTTCTTT	CASSSHRERGTEAFF